Listed below are T cell receptor beta chains from one sample, sequenced in a study of shared clonotypes between healthy human individuals. The protocol was immunoSEQ multiplex PCR, while the TCRdb copy is restricted to in-frame clones and leaves out a portion. The sample yields 2 million to 2.5 million clones, 80% to 95% seen once. The sample was naive CD4+ T cells from PBMCs. The receptors derive from a man younger than 35 in good health. Some clones in this sample may be carry-over from other donors' samples. The CDR3 runs from the conserved cysteine through the conserved F or W. The D gene is left open where the match is weak. Some rows mark clone size as missing; the rest say once, few, many or name a class of expanded clone.

-	TRBV9	TRBD1	TRBJ1-2	CASSVGQGGPTFYGYTF	TGTGCCAGCAGCGTAGGACAGGGAGGGCCAACCTTCTATGGCTACACCTTC
-	TRBV7-3	-	TRBJ2-1	CASSLRIAGSGYNEQFF	TGTGCCAGCAGCTTAAGGATCGCGGGTAGCGGTTACAATGAGCAGTTCTTC
-	TRBV11-2	-	TRBJ1-1	CASSLDGVGTEAFF	TGTGCCAGCAGCTTAGATGGGGTGGGCACTGAAGCTTTCTTT
-	TRBV5-8	TRBD1	TRBJ2-3	CASSVPRQGADTQYF	TGTGCCAGCAGCGTCCCCCGCCAGGGGGCAGATACGCAGTATTTT
-	TRBV25-1	TRBD2	TRBJ2-7	CASSEFFPAGTYEQYF	TGTGCCAGCAGTGAATTCTTCCCAGCGGGGACCTACGAGCAGTACTTC
once	TRBV5-1	-	TRBJ2-5	CASSFQGSRQETQYF	TGCGCCAGCAGCTTTCAGGGAAGCCGACAAGAGACCCAGTACTTC
-	TRBV10-3	-	TRBJ2-1	CAISDWDGKLYNEQFF	TGTGCCATCAGTGACTGGGACGGGAAACTCTACAATGAGCAGTTCTTC
-	TRBV2	TRBD1	TRBJ1-1	CASRGGQGKTEAFF	TGTGCCAGCAGGGGGGGACAGGGCAAAACTGAAGCTTTCTTT
once	TRBV11-2	TRBD2	TRBJ2-7	CASSSLRGLANEQYF	TGTGCCAGCAGCTCCCTCCGCGGACTAGCGAACGAGCAGTACTTC
-	TRBV27	-	TRBJ2-1	CASSLSGAGDEQFF	TGTGCCAGCAGCCTTAGCGGAGCGGGCGATGAGCAGTTCTTC
-	TRBV4-1	TRBD2	TRBJ2-1	CASSQEGNGRIPYNEQFF	TGCGCCAGCAGCCAAGAGGGTAACGGGAGGATACCCTACAATGAGCAGTTCTTC
-	TRBV5-1	-	TRBJ2-3	CASSLGFTDTQYF	TGCGCCAGCAGCTTGGGCTTCACAGATACGCAGTATTTT
-	TRBV28	-	TRBJ1-2	CASSTPGNGYTF	TGTGCCAGCAGCACCCCAGGGAATGGCTACACCTTC
once	TRBV9	TRBD2	TRBJ2-7	CASSAFGTSGGGEQYF	TGTGCCAGCAGCGCGTTCGGGACTAGTGGGGGTGGCGAGCAGTACTTC
-	TRBV19	TRBD1	TRBJ2-2	CASINTGGPNTGELFF	TGTGCCAGTATCAACACAGGGGGCCCGAACACCGGGGAGCTGTTTTTT
once	TRBV7-9	-	TRBJ1-5	CASSLALGGSNQPQHF	TGTGCCAGCAGCTTAGCGCTCGGGGGGAGCAATCAGCCCCAGCATTTT
-	TRBV7-9	TRBD1	TRBJ2-1	CASRVKQGDNEQFF	TGTGCCAGCAGAGTCAAACAGGGGGACAATGAGCAGTTCTTC
once	TRBV4-1	TRBD2	TRBJ2-7	CASSQAWSGRASYEQYF	TGCGCCAGCAGCCAAGCCTGGAGCGGGAGGGCTTCCTACGAGCAGTACTTC
-	TRBV7-3	TRBD2	TRBJ2-3	CASGIRSGTADTQYF	TGTGCCAGCGGGATCCGTAGCGGGACTGCAGATACGCAGTATTTT
-	TRBV9	-	TRBJ1-3	CASSVGSLSGNTIYF	TGTGCCAGCAGCGTAGGAAGCCTCTCTGGAAACACCATATATTTT
-	TRBV5-1	-	TRBJ2-5	CASSLEGGGETQYF	TGCGCCAGCAGCTTGGAGGGTGGAGGAGAGACCCAGTACTTC
-	TRBV7-8	TRBD1	TRBJ1-5	CASSPSGGGNQPQHF	TGTGCCAGCAGCCCGTCAGGGGGCGGCAATCAGCCCCAGCATTTT
-	TRBV19	TRBD1	TRBJ1-1	CASSIFGQGFGPTEAFF	TGTGCCAGTAGTATCTTCGGACAGGGTTTTGGTCCCACTGAAGCTTTCTTT
-	TRBV9	-	TRBJ2-1	CASSVATSIVRENEQFF	TGTGCCAGCAGCGTAGCTACGAGTATAGTCCGGGAGAATGAGCAGTTCTTC
-	TRBV7-2	-	TRBJ2-7	CASSLEWGSHYEQYF	TGTGCCAGCAGCTTAGAATGGGGCTCCCACTACGAGCAGTACTTC
-	TRBV29-1	-	TRBJ2-1	CSVGPSMGPYEQFF	TGCAGCGTGGGGCCCTCCATGGGACCCTATGAGCAGTTCTTC
-	TRBV10-3	TRBD2	TRBJ2-1	CAIMAGAPNEQFF	TGTGCCATCATGGCGGGAGCTCCCAATGAGCAGTTCTTC
-	TRBV25-1	-	TRBJ2-3	CASSVGGTDTQYF	TGTGCCAGCAGTGTAGGGGGCACAGATACGCAGTATTTT
-	TRBV5-6	-	TRBJ2-7	CASSLGRIYEQYF	TGTGCCAGCAGCTTGGGCCGGATCTACGAGCAGTACTTC
-	TRBV11-3	-	TRBJ2-2	CASSLGAGLNTGELFF	TGTGCCAGCAGCTTAGGGGCAGGGTTAAACACCGGGGAGCTGTTTTTT
once	TRBV7-2	-	TRBJ2-7	CASSLEVLSYEQYF	TGTGCCAGCAGCTTAGAGGTCCTCTCCTACGAGCAGTACTTC
-	TRBV2	-	TRBJ2-1	CASSERNEQFF	TGTGCCAGCAGTGAGAGGAATGAGCAGTTCTTC
-	TRBV7-6	-	TRBJ2-7	CASSSGSSYEQYF	TGTGCCAGCAGCTCCGGTAGCTCCTACGAGCAGTACTTC
-	TRBV28	-	TRBJ1-1	CASSLRGTEAFF	TGTGCCAGCAGTTTGAGGGGCACTGAAGCTTTCTTT
-	TRBV5-1	TRBD1	TRBJ1-1	CASSATGTGVKGTEAFF	TGCGCCAGCAGCGCCACCGGGACAGGGGTTAAGGGGACTGAAGCTTTCTTT
-	TRBV23-1	TRBD1	TRBJ2-7	CASSPTPGQGAGYEQYF	TGCGCCAGCAGTCCGACCCCGGGACAGGGGGCGGGTTACGAGCAGTACTTC
-	TRBV29-1	-	TRBJ1-1	CSVFMRGARVAFF	TGCAGCGTGTTTATGAGGGGCGCAAGGGTAGCTTTCTTT
-	TRBV5-4	-	TRBJ2-3	CASAPESTDTQYF	TGTGCCAGCGCCCCCGAGTCGACAGATACGCAGTATTTT
-	TRBV6-5	TRBD2	TRBJ2-7	CASRAWGGRHYEQYF	TGTGCCAGCAGGGCCTGGGGGGGGAGGCACTACGAGCAGTACTTC
-	TRBV30	-	TRBJ1-4	CASDRNLNEKLFF	TGTGCTTCGGACCGAAACCTTAATGAAAAACTGTTTTTT
-	TRBV5-6	TRBD1	TRBJ2-7	CASSLVGDSYEQYF	TGTGCCAGCAGCTTGGTGGGGGACAGCTACGAGCAGTACTTC
-	TRBV5-1	-	TRBJ2-1	CASSLSLGRYNEQFF	TGCGCCAGCAGCTTGAGCCTAGGTCGGTACAATGAGCAGTTCTTC
-	TRBV28	-	TRBJ1-2	CASSYLLRGYTF	TGTGCCAGCAGTTACCTCCTCCGGGGCTACACCTTC
-	TRBV7-9	TRBD1	TRBJ2-7	CASSSARTGGYEQYF	TGTGCCAGCAGCTCAGCGAGGACAGGGGGTTACGAGCAGTACTTC
-	TRBV4-3	-	TRBJ1-3	CASSQRTFETIYF	TGCGCCAGCAGCCAAAGGACTTTCGAGACCATATATTTT
-	TRBV19	-	TRBJ2-1	CASSIAPISSYNEQFF	TGTGCCAGTAGTATAGCCCCAATTAGCTCCTACAATGAGCAGTTCTTC
-	TRBV27	-	TRBJ2-7	CASSLGGGGEQYF	TGTGCCAGCAGTTTAGGGGGAGGAGGCGAGCAGTACTTC
few	TRBV2	-	TRBJ2-1	CASRVLLYDEQFF	TGTGCCAGCAGGGTCCTTTTGTACGATGAGCAGTTCTTC
once	TRBV13	TRBD2	TRBJ2-7	CASSRGGGAFAYEQYF	TGTGCCAGCAGCCGGGGGGGAGGTGCCTTCGCCTACGAGCAGTACTTC
-	TRBV10-3	TRBD2	TRBJ2-3	CAISERTSGTDTQYF	TGTGCCATCAGTGAGAGAACTAGCGGAACAGATACGCAGTATTTT
-	TRBV5-1	TRBD2	TRBJ2-1	CASSLGPGTSGRALIEQFF	TGCGCCAGCAGCTTGGGTCCCGGGACTAGCGGGAGGGCCCTCATTGAGCAGTTCTTC
-	TRBV5-1	TRBD1	TRBJ1-4	CASSLSTGTGNEKLFF	TGCGCCAGCAGCCTATCGACCGGGACAGGGAATGAAAAACTGTTTTTT
-	TRBV5-1	-	TRBJ2-1	CASSPSLVGLYNEQFF	TGCGCCAGCAGTCCGTCCTTGGTGGGGCTGTACAATGAGCAGTTCTTC
-	TRBV7-2	-	TRBJ2-6	CASSLSVSPGANVLTF	TGTGCCAGCAGCTTAAGTGTCTCTCCGGGGGCCAACGTCCTGACTTTC
-	TRBV5-1	-	TRBJ2-3	CASSFGRPSTDTQYF	TGCGCCAGCAGCTTCGGACGACCGAGCACAGATACGCAGTATTTT
once	TRBV11-2	TRBD2	TRBJ2-7	CASSHRTRSGRVSYEQYF	TGTGCCAGCAGCCACCGGACACGGAGCGGGAGGGTATCCTACGAGCAGTACTTC
-	TRBV12-2	-	TRBJ2-5	CASRLAGTSGPAQETQYF	TGTGCAAGTCGCTTAGCCGGGACTAGCGGGCCAGCCCAAGAGACCCAGTACTTC